These 21 T cell receptor beta chains were all obtained from the same sample, sequenced in a study of identical twins. TCRdb re-derived calls from the 5' RACE reads in MiXCR, one entry per CDR3 protein. The sample includes about 500,000 distinct CDR3 sequences, 14% of them seen just once. The sample was also linked to a second study, of yellow fever vaccine responses in identical twins.

The source material was CD4+ T cells sorted from blood. The source of these receptors is a woman aged 18 to 35 in good health.

In its sample, this clonotype was seen a few times. The rearrangement links TRBV12-3 or TRBV12-4 to TRBJ2-3, with D perhaps TRBD1 (6 bases). Trimming shortened V by 3 bases and J by 2 bases, and 12 bases separated the two germline ends. The CDR3 length is 15 residues. CDR3 sequence: CASSFAQGTTDTQYF. In nucleotides, the CDR3 is TGTGCCAGCAGTTTTGCGCAGGGGACCACAGATACGCAGTATTTT.

This clonotype turned up a few times. The chain links TRBV6-2 or TRBV6-3 to TRBJ2-3, with a possible D match to TRBD2 (7 bases). The CDR3 runs 15 residues. Trimming stripped 4 bases from V and 3 bases from J, with 14 bases between. Germline V CDR1 and CDR2: MNHEY, SVGEGT. CDR3 nucleotide sequence: TGTGCCAGCAGTTTGGGGGGGCAAGAAACAGATACGCAGTATTTT. It codes for CASSLGGQETDTQYF.

The rearrangement uses TRBV6-5 and TRBJ1-2; D gene unclear. This CDR3 has 12 amino acids. CDR1 MNHEY and CDR2 SVGAGI come from the germline V gene. Trimming took off 0 bases at V and 4 bases at J, with 3 bases between the two ends. This CDR3 reads CASSYSGYGYTF. CDR3 DNA: TGTGCCAGCAGTTACTCGGGCTATGGCTACACCTTC.

The chain recombines TRBV6-2 or TRBV6-3 with TRBJ2-7; a weak D match, TRBD1 (5 bases). This CDR3 has 14 amino acids. CDR1 is MNHEY and CDR2 is SVGEGT in the germline V gene. V was shortened by 5 bases and J by 5 bases, with 16 bases between the two germline ends. The CDR3 reads CASSRLTVLHEQYF. As DNA, the CDR3 is TGTGCCAGCAGTCGCCTGACAGTCTTGCACGAGCAGTACTTC.

This clonotype occurred many times. The chain carries TRBV10-2 and TRBJ2-5, with TRBD1 matching over 7 bases. The J segment lost 5 bases and the V segment lost 6 bases, leaving 6 bases of the junction unmatched. Germline V gene lookup returns CDR1 WSHSY and CDR2 SAAADI. The CDR3 is 13 amino acids. CDR3 sequence (DNA): TGCGCCAGCAGCCAGGGGGTATGGGAGACCCAGTACTTC. This encodes CASSQGVWETQYF.

This clonotype was counted many times. This chain joins TRBV7-2 and TRBJ2-7; D remains unclear. The CDR3 is made up of 12 amino acids. V lost 5 bases, J lost 4 bases, and 9 bases lay in between. Germline CDR1 and CDR2: SGHTA and FQGNSA. The CDR3 coding sequence is TGTGCCAGCAGCCCCACTGGTTACGAGCAGTACTTC. This codes for CASSPTGYEQYF.

This clonotype was counted a few times. The J gene is TRBJ2-7, the V gene TRBV4-2; TRBD2 matches at 9 bases. CDR1 and CDR2 (germline): LGHNA, YNFKEQ. With V trimmed by 0 bases and J by 3 bases, 9 bases remained unmatched. The length of the CDR3 is 17 residues. The DNA of the CDR3 is TGTGCCAGCAGCCAAGACCTCGGCACGCGGGGGGGCTACGAGCAGTACTTC. This codes for CASSQDLGTRGGYEQYF.

The DNA for the CDR3 is TGTGCCAGCAGTGGGACAACCTGGTCCCAGCATTTT. Translating gives CASSGTTWSQHF. The genes are TRBV12-3 or TRBV12-4 and TRBJ1-5, with D possibly matching TRBD1 (6 bases). This CDR3 region has 12 residues. Trimming stripped 5 bases from V and 11 bases from J, with 13 bases between.

The chain has TRBV7-2 and TRBJ1-6, with D perhaps TRBD1 (6 bases). Between the trimmed V and J ends, which lost 3 bases and 7 bases, there was a span of 16 bases. CDR3 length equals 16 residues. Germline assignment: CDR1 SGHTA and CDR2 FQGNSA. In DNA form, the CDR3 reads TGTGCCAGCAGCTTGATCAGGGGTGTAGGGAATTCACCCCTCCACTTT. Translated, it gives CASSLIRGVGNSPLHF.

This rearrangement joins TRBV27 to TRBJ1-2, with 7 bases aligning to TRBD1. Per germline, CDR1 MNHEY and CDR2 SMNVEV (reference sequence). V trimming: 6 bases; J trimming: 0 bases; junction bases outside the gene matches: 7. The length of the CDR3 is 15 residues. The CDR3 sequence: CASRGNRGTNYGYTF. The CDR3 DNA reads as TGTGCCAGCAGGGGAAACAGGGGAACTAACTATGGCTACACCTTC.

The chain employs TRBV5-1 and TRBJ1-2, with no clear D. The CDR3 length is 15 residues. Germline loops: CDR1 SGHRS, CDR2 YFSETQ. V gave up 0 bases and J gave up 3 bases, with 12 bases separating them. The CDR3 region is CASSLAPESYYGYTF. The CDR3 nucleotides are TGCGCCAGCAGCTTGGCGCCAGAGAGCTACTATGGCTACACCTTC.

V gene TRBV3-1 combines with J gene TRBJ2-4, with a tentative D call TRBD2 (6 bases). Germline V gene sequence: CDR1 LGHDT, CDR2 YNNKEL (reference sequence). The CDR3 covers 15 residues. V lost 0 bases to trimming and J lost 8 bases, with 14 bases between them. This CDR3 is CASSQDRSWGDIQYF. Written as DNA, the CDR3 is TGTGCCAGCAGCCAAGATCGGAGTTGGGGGGACATTCAGTACTTC.

This chain joins TRBV9 and TRBJ2-3; D gene uncertain. CDR3 length: 12 residues. CDR1 and CDR2 from the germline V gene are SGDLS and YYNGEE. Between the trimmed V and J ends, which lost 0 bases and 5 bases, there was a span of 4 bases. CDR3 residues: CASSVEVDTQYF. In DNA, the CDR3 is TGTGCCAGCAGCGTAGAGGTAGATACGCAGTATTTT.

This clonotype was seen a few times. In DNA form, the CDR3 reads TGCGCCAGCAGCAGACAGGATATAAACACTGAAGCTTTCTTT. Translated: CASSRQDINTEAFF. The chain is built from TRBV5-1 and TRBJ1-1, with D perhaps TRBD1 (6 bases). This CDR3 spans 14 amino acids. Deletions cut 4 bases from V and 2 bases from J, with 12 bases between. Per germline, CDR1 SGHRS and CDR2 YFSETQ.

This clonotype was counted only a few times. This chain uses TRBV6-1 with TRBJ2-7, with TRBD2 matching 9 bases. Per the germline V gene, CDR1 is MNHNS and CDR2 is SASEGT. The CDR3 runs 15 residues. The junction had 11 bases not matched to a gene; V was cut back by 7 bases and J by 4 bases. The CDR3 is CASTSGGRAIYEQYF. For the CDR3, the DNA is TGTGCCAGCACCAGCGGCGGGAGGGCCATTTACGAGCAGTACTTC.

The chain is built from TRBV12-3 or TRBV12-4 and TRBJ2-3, with D maybe TRBD2 (5 bases). This CDR3 has 15 residues. V lost 7 bases to trimming and J lost 3 bases, with 17 bases between them. The CDR3 nucleotides read TGTGCCAGCAACTTATTTGGACTGGGTACAGATACGCAGTATTTT. Translation: CASNLFGLGTDTQYF.

This clonotype was seen ten or more times. The V and J genes are TRBV15 and TRBJ2-2; D is ambiguous. Germline V gives CDR1 LNHNV, CDR2 YYDKDF (reference sequence). The germline V and J ends were trimmed by 1 base and 7 bases, with 13 bases remaining between them. The CDR3 is made up of 15 amino acids. The CDR3 reads CATSRGRVLDGELFF. CDR3 DNA: TGTGCCACCAGCAGAGGAAGGGTATTGGACGGGGAGCTGTTTTTT. Based on the CDR3 plus reference TRBV15 and TRBJ2-2, the full variable domain is DAMVIQNPRYQVTQFGKPVTLSCSQTLNHNVMYWYQQKSSQAPKLLFHYYDKDFNNEADTPDNFQSRRPNTSFCFLDIRSPGLGDTAMYLCATSRGRVLDGELFFGEGSRLTVL.

There are a few counts of this clonotype. The rearrangement joins TRBV28 to TRBJ2-1; no firm D call. The CDR3 runs to 13 residues. Trimming cost V 2 bases and J 8 bases, with 10 bases left between them. Per germline, CDR1 MDHEN and CDR2 SYDVKM. CDR3 in amino acids: CASSLPFWDEQFF. The CDR3 DNA follows: TGTGCCAGCAGTTTACCTTTCTGGGATGAGCAGTTCTTC.

The chain has TRBV3-1 and TRBJ2-1; TRBD2 matches 12 bases. The germline V gene encodes CDR1 LGHDT and CDR2 YNNKEL (reference sequence). V dropped 1 base and J dropped 9; count of bases not matched to a gene: 4. This CDR3 has 15 amino acids. Here the CDR3 reads CASSQGTSGKGEQFF. CDR3 coding DNA: TGTGCCAGCAGCCAAGGGACTAGCGGGAAGGGTGAGCAGTTCTTC.

The rearrangement joins TRBV5-6 to TRBJ2-3; D unresolved. The CDR3 has 12 residues. Trimming left V 2 bases short and J 1 base short, with 2 bases between. Germline V gene sequence: CDR1 SGHDT, CDR2 YYEEEE. CDR3 coding DNA: TGTGCCAGCAGCTTTCGCACAGATACGCAGTATTTT. Its translation: CASSFRTDTQYF.

This chain uses TRBV18 with TRBJ2-7; D is ambiguous. Germline loops: CDR1 KGHSH, CDR2 LQKENI. CDR3 length: 15 residues. V was trimmed by 2 bases and J by 0 bases, leaving 11 bases between them. The CDR3 region is CASSPNGLSSYEQYF. In nucleotides, the CDR3 is TGTGCCAGCTCACCAAATGGTCTCAGCTCCTACGAGCAGTACTTC. Combining the CDR3 with reference TRBV18 and TRBJ2-7 gives the whole variable domain NAGVMQNPRHLVRRRGQEARLRCSPMKGHSHVYWYRQLPEEGLKFMVYLQKENIIDESGMPKERFSAEFPKEGPSILRIQQVVRGDSAAYFCASSPNGLSSYEQYFGPGTRLTVT.